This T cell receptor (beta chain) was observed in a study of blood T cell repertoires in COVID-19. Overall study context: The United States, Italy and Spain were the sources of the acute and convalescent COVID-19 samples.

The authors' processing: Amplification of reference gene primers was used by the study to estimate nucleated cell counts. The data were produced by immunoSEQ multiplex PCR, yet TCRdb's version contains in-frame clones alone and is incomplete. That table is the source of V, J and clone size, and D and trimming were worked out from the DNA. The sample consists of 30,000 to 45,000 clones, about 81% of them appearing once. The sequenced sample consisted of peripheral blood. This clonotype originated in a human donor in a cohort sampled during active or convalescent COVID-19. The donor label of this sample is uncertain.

CDR3 coding DNA: TGTGCCTGGAGCCTGGGACAGGGGACAGATACGCAGTATTTT. This codes for CAWSLGQGTDTQYF. This chain joins TRBV30 and TRBJ2-3; 10 bases align to TRBD1. Germline loops: CDR1 GTSNPN, CDR2 SVGIG (reference sequence). Trimming took 3 bases from V and 3 from J; bases not matched to a gene: 3. The CDR3 loop spans 14 amino acids.